Presented here are 30 T cell receptor beta chains from one specimen sequenced in a study of T cells after yellow fever vaccination. TCRdb reprocessed the 5' RACE reads via MiXCR and lists one record per CDR3 protein. The sample holds hundreds of thousands of distinct CDR3 sequences; roughly 4.8% are singletons and the top ten take around 3.3%. The material was CD4+ T cells sorted from PBMCs, obtained on the day of the yellow fever booster vaccination. These receptors came from a man aged 18 to 29 who received the YFV17D yellow fever vaccine.

This clonotype was picked up a small number of times. The V gene is TRBV5-1, the J gene TRBJ1-2; 8 nucleotides align to TRBD1. CDR1 and CDR2 (germline): SGHRS, YFSETQ. The ends lost 5 bases at V and 3 bases at J; junction bases unmatched: 3. The CDR3 contains 13 residues. The CDR3 loop reads CASRAGQDYGYTF. DNA of the CDR3: TGCGCCAGCAGGGCGGGACAGGACTATGGCTACACCTTC.

This clonotype was seen a few times. This chain joins TRBV3-1 and TRBJ1-1; D not certain. Trimming pared 7 bases from V and 0 bases from J, leaving 15 bases between. The germline V gene has CDR1 LGHDT and CDR2 YNNKEL (reference sequence). The CDR3 totals 15 residues. CDR3 bases: TGTGCCAGCACCATAAGTAGGACGGTGAACACTGAAGCTTTCTTT. Translated, it gives CASTISRTVNTEAFF. The full variable domain, with the rest looked up from reference TRBV3-1 and TRBJ1-1, is DTAVSQTPKYLVTQMGNDKSIKCEQNLGHDTMYWYKQDSKKFLKIMFSYNNKELIINETVPNRFSPKSPDKAHLNLHINSLELGDSAVYFCASTISRTVNTEAFFGQGTRLTVV.

This clonotype occurred a few times. The gene calls are TRBV4-2 and TRBJ1-4; D call uncertain. From germline, CDR1 is LGHNA and CDR2 YNFKEQ. The CDR3 length is 15 residues. The germline V and J ends were trimmed by 0 bases and 5 bases, with 10 bases remaining between them. CDR3 residues: CASSQDGWGNEKLFF. The CDR3 nucleotides read TGTGCCAGCAGCCAAGACGGTTGGGGAAATGAAAAACTGTTTTTT.

In this sample, this clonotype turned up many times. J is TRBJ1-5 and V is TRBV6-6; a weak D match, TRBD1 (6 bases). V gave up 2 bases and J gave up 11 bases, with 22 bases separating them. The germline gives CDR1 MNHNY, CDR2 SVGAGI (reference sequence). The CDR3 runs to 16 residues. CDR3: CASSYPSGGAIVAQHF. In DNA, the CDR3 is TGTGCCAGCAGTTACCCTTCCGGGGGGGCGATTGTAGCCCAGCATTTT.

This clonotype showed up many times. The V gene is TRBV4-2, the J gene TRBJ1-5; D is ambiguous. The CDR3 is 14 amino acids. Deletions cut 2 bases from V and 2 bases from J, with 7 bases between. Germline V gene data show CDR1 as LGHNA and CDR2 as YNFKEQ. The CDR3 spells CASSQSSGNQPQHF. CDR3 sequence (DNA): TGTGCCAGCAGCCAATCCTCAGGCAATCAGCCCCAGCATTTT.

Many counts were recorded for this clonotype. The rearrangement uses TRBV4-1 and TRBJ2-3, with 11 positions matching TRBD2. In germline, CDR1 is MGHRA, CDR2 YSYEKL. CDR3 size: 20 residues. V lost 4 bases and J lost 6; bases outside the gene matches: 21. Written as DNA, the CDR3 is TGCGCCAGCAGCCCTACTTACCGGGGTAGCGGGGGGGCGGTCACTGATACGCAGTATTTT. Protein sequence: CASSPTYRGSGGAVTDTQYF.

The CDR3 DNA follows: TGTGCCAGCAGCGCGGTGGTCGCAAGGGGACAGACCCAGTACTTC. Amino acids: CASSAVVARGQTQYF. The V gene is TRBV7-2, the J gene TRBJ2-5; D possibly uses TRBD1 or TRBD2 (5 bases each). Germline V gene lookup returns CDR1 SGHTA and CDR2 FQGNSA. The length of the CDR3 is 15 residues. V shed 5 bases and J shed 6 bases, with 19 bases lying between them.

By frequency in the sample, this clonotype is medium-sized. J is TRBJ2-1 and V is TRBV12-3 or TRBV12-4, with D possibly being TRBD1 or TRBD2 (5 bases each). Trimming took 5 bases from V and 5 from J, leaving 19 bases between them. The CDR3 is 16 amino acids. In DNA, the CDR3 is TGTGCCAGCAGTCCCCCCAGGGCTAGCCCTAACAATGAGCAGTTCTTC. It codes for CASSPPRASPNNEQFF.

This clonotype was seen many times. The chain links TRBV5-5 to TRBJ2-3; 12 bases map to TRBD2. V was clipped by 3 bases and J by 0 bases; unmatched bases: 8. The germline CDR1 and CDR2 sequences are SGHKS and YYEKEE (reference sequence). The CDR3 is 18 residues long. The CDR3 here is CASSSPSGGAPSTDTQYF. CDR3 nucleotide sequence: TGTGCCAGCAGCTCACCTAGCGGGGGGGCACCGAGCACAGATACGCAGTATTTT.

This clonotype was seen only a few times. V gene TRBV4-1 combines with J gene TRBJ2-5, with D tentatively TRBD1 or TRBD2 (5 bases each). Trimming shortened V by 1 base and J by 2 bases, and 11 bases separated the two germline ends. The CDR3 runs to 15 residues. Looked up from germline, CDR1 is MGHRA and CDR2 is YSYEKL. The CDR3 DNA is TGCGCCAGCAGCCAAGGGGGTGGGGGTCAAGAGACCCAGTACTTC. It encodes CASSQGGGGQETQYF.

This clonotype occurred a few times. This sequence joins TRBV7-2 and TRBJ2-1, with no clear D. V lost 4 bases and J lost 4, with 11 bases in between. CDR3 length: 14 residues. CDR1 is SGHTA and CDR2 is FQGNSA in the germline V gene. CDR3 in DNA: TGTGCCAGCAGCTCGGTGAGCTCGTACAATGAGCAGTTCTTC. This encodes CASSSVSSYNEQFF.

The table lists this clonotype with a few counts. The rearrangement uses TRBV7-6 and TRBJ1-5; D unresolved. The germline V gene has CDR1 SGHVS and CDR2 FNYEAQ. Between the trimmed V and J ends, which lost 1 base and 9 bases, there was a span of 10 bases. The CDR3 has 13 residues. The CDR3 loop reads CASSLGSGPPQHF. DNA of the CDR3: TGTGCCAGCAGCTTAGGTTCGGGTCCGCCCCAGCATTTT.

This clonotype was counted many times. The chain couples TRBV5-1 to TRBJ1-6; 8 bases line up with TRBD1. The CDR3 runs to 15 residues. The germline V gene has CDR1 SGHRS and CDR2 YFSETQ. Trimming took 0 bases from V and 5 from J; bases not matched to a gene: 1. CDR3 region: CASSLGDRNNSPLHF. Here the CDR3 DNA reads TGCGCCAGCAGCTTGGGGGACAGGAATAATTCACCCCTCCACTTT.

V gene TRBV24-1 combines with J gene TRBJ1-6; D is unclear. Germline CDR1 reads KGHDR; CDR2 reads SFDVKD. This CDR3 is 15 amino acids long. Trimming stripped 8 bases from V and 5 bases from J, with 15 bases between. CDR3 sequence reads: CATKGGKPNNSPLHF. The CDR3 nucleotides are TGTGCCACCAAAGGAGGGAAACCAAATAATTCACCCCTCCACTTT.

The chain couples TRBV4-2 to TRBJ1-1; the match to TRBD1 covers 8 bases. J gave up 4 bases and V 1 base, and 5 bases lay outside the gene matches. The V gene's germline CDR1 is LGHNA and CDR2 YNFKEQ. This CDR3 comprises 15 residues. CDR3 sequence (DNA): TGTGCCAGCAGCCAAGCACAGGGGGGGGGCACTGAAGCTTTCTTT. It is translated as CASSQAQGGGTEAFF.

The chain couples TRBV29-1 to TRBJ1-2, with D possibly TRBD1 on 5 matching bases. This CDR3 region has 14 residues. Germline V gene data show CDR1 as SQVTM and CDR2 as ANQGSEA. Trimming cost V 2 bases and J 3 bases, with 13 bases left between them. The CDR3 DNA follows: TGCAGCGTTGAATTGGGGGTTCGGGACTATGGCTACACCTTC. Encoded protein: CSVELGVRDYGYTF. The whole variable domain, filled in from reference TRBV29-1 and TRBJ1-2, reads SAVISQKPSRDICQRGTSLTIQCQVDSQVTMMFWYRQQPGQSLTLIATANQGSEATYESGFVIDKFPISRPNLTFSTLTVSNMSPEDSSIYLCSVELGVRDYGYTFGSGTRLTVV.

At least ten counts were recorded for this clonotype. CDR3 coding DNA: TGTGCCAGCTCACCACCCGGACTAGGGGACTACGAGCAGTACTTC. It encodes CASSPPGLGDYEQYF. V usage is TRBV18 and J usage is TRBJ2-7; 7 bases are a match to TRBD2. J was trimmed by 3 bases and V by 0 bases; bases with no gene match: 5. The CDR3 spans 15 residues. CDR1 is KGHSH, CDR2 LQKENI, per germline.

This rearrangement joins TRBV28 to TRBJ1-5; no clear D gene. The CDR3 consists of 11 residues. Per germline, CDR1 MDHEN and CDR2 SYDVKM. The germline V and J ends were trimmed by 6 bases and 5 bases, with 5 bases remaining between them. The CDR3 spells CASSIDQPQHF. The CDR3 DNA sequence: TGTGCCAGCAGCATAGATCAGCCCCAGCATTTT.

CDR3 protein: CSAKPRTWGNEKLFF. Here the CDR3 DNA reads TGCAGTGCTAAACCTAGGACATGGGGTAATGAAAAACTGTTTTTT. The chain is built from TRBV20-1 and TRBJ1-4, with D tentatively TRBD1 (5 bases). This CDR3 is 15 amino acids long. Trimming removed 4 bases from V and 4 bases from J, with 16 bases in between. Germline lookup yields CDR1 DFQATT and CDR2 SNEGSKA (reference sequence).

In its sample, this clonotype was seen a few times. The chain is built from TRBV28 and TRBJ2-7, with D tentatively TRBD2 (7 bases). V shed 3 bases and J shed 4 bases, with 19 bases lying between them. This CDR3 has 16 residues. CDR1 is MDHEN, CDR2 SYDVKM, per germline. CDR3: CASSFRGATYPYEQYV. The CDR3 region has the DNA TGTGCCAGCAGTTTTCGGGGGGCCACTTACCCTTACGAGCAGTACGTC.

This clonotype has ten or more counts. The chain joins TRBV6-6 to TRBJ1-6; 7 nucleotides match TRBD1. From germline, CDR1 is MNHNY and CDR2 SVGAGI (reference sequence). V dropped 0 bases and J dropped 0; count of bases not matched to a gene: 8. This CDR3 contains 19 residues. In DNA, the CDR3 is TGTGCCAGCAGTTACTCGGGTCTTCGGGACAGCTCCTATAATTCACCCCTCCACTTT. Its protein is CASSYSGLRDSSYNSPLHF.

This clonotype was observed a handful of times. This chain connects TRBV9 to TRBJ2-5, with D possibly being TRBD1 (7 bases). Germline CDR1 SGDLS, CDR2 YYNGEE. V was shortened by 0 bases and J by 6 bases, with 15 bases between the two germline ends. The CDR3 length is 15 residues. CDR3 in DNA: TGTGCCAGCAGCGTAGGAATAGGGGGCGGGAAGACCCAGTACTTC. Protein product: CASSVGIGGGKTQYF.

The chain carries TRBV20-1 and TRBJ2-1; D ambiguous. There are 12 residues in the CDR3. CDR1 DFQATT and CDR2 SNEGSKA come from the germline V gene (reference sequence). With 7 bases removed from V and 1 base from J, the gap between germline ends came to 8 bases. This CDR3 reads CSVDGSYNEQFF. The CDR3 nucleotides read TGCAGTGTGGATGGGTCCTACAATGAGCAGTTCTTC.

The sample holds a few counts of this clonotype. The gene calls are TRBV2 and TRBJ1-2; D not certain. Germline V gene sequence: CDR1 SNHLY, CDR2 FYNNEI. The CDR3 is 13 residues long. V lost 7 bases and J lost 3, with 12 bases in between. This chain's CDR3 is CASMGRPDYGYTF. In DNA form, the CDR3 reads TGTGCCAGCATGGGGAGGCCCGACTATGGCTACACCTTC.

This clonotype has a handful of counts. The CDR3 DNA follows: TGTGCCATCAGTCGCCGGGGACAGACAACTTACGAGCAGTACTTC. Amino acids: CAISRRGQTTYEQYF. The chain uses TRBV10-3 and TRBJ2-7; TRBD1 agrees at 7 bases. CDR3 length: 15 residues. V shed 5 bases, J shed 4 bases, and the junction held 11 bases outside the gene matches. Germline assignment: CDR1 ENHRY and CDR2 SYGVKD.

This clonotype was counted only a few times. This chain uses TRBV10-3 with TRBJ2-5; TRBD1 matches 10 bases. The CDR3 runs to 14 residues. V gave up 5 bases and J gave up 4 bases; unmatched junction bases: 4. From germline, CDR1 is ENHRY and CDR2 SYGVKD. In DNA, the CDR3 is TGTGCCATCAGTCCGGGACAGGGGTTAGAGACCCAGTACTTC. Translation: CAISPGQGLETQYF.

J is TRBJ2-1 and V is TRBV12-3 or TRBV12-4, with 15 nucleotides matching TRBD2. V lost 6 bases and J lost 4; bases outside the gene matches: 4. This CDR3 comprises 16 residues. The CDR3, as DNA: TGTGCCAGCAGGGGACTAGCGGGGGGACCTTACAATGAGCAGTTCTTC. Translation: CASRGLAGGPYNEQFF.

This clonotype was picked up a small number of times. V is TRBV3-1 and J is TRBJ2-3; 7 nucleotides align to TRBD2. There are 16 residues in the CDR3. The trim removed 1 base at V and 2 bases at J, leaving 6 bases unmatched. Germline V CDR1 and CDR2: LGHDT, YNNKEL (reference sequence). The CDR3 sequence: CASSQAPSGTTDTQYF. The CDR3 DNA sequence: TGTGCCAGCAGCCAAGCCCCTAGCGGAACCACAGATACGCAGTATTTT.

This clonotype was counted at least ten times. CDR3 loop: CASSHSIRGTAATYNEQFF. The CDR3 region has the DNA TGTGCCAGCAGTCACTCCATTCGGGGGACAGCGGCAACTTACAATGAGCAGTTCTTC. This sequence joins TRBV12-3 or TRBV12-4 and TRBJ2-1, with D maybe TRBD1 (7 bases). The ends were cut back, 5 bases at V and 4 bases at J, with 27 bases in the middle. CDR3 length: 19 residues.

This clonotype showed up many times. In nucleotides, the CDR3 is TGTGCCAGCAGTCCCTTGGGACACCAGGTGGGAGAGACCCAGTACTTC. As protein: CASSPLGHQVGETQYF. The chain combines TRBV6-6 with TRBJ2-5; tentative D call: TRBD1 (6 bases). V lost 5 bases and J lost 4, with 20 bases in between. CDR1 is MNHNY and CDR2 is SVGAGI in the germline V gene (reference sequence). This CDR3 is 16 amino acids long.